Listed below are T cell receptor beta chains from one sample, sequenced in a study of vaccination effects on CD4 cells after COVID-19. The assay was immunoSEQ multiplex PCR, and TCRdb's table has in-frame clones only and misses some. Of more than 45,000 clones listed, approximately 73% are singletons. Antigens of these TCRs are unknown. Sample: CD4+ T cells from PBMCs cultured with HIV peptides, taken before COVID-19 vaccination. The receptors originated from a human donor who had a prior SARS-CoV-2 infection. CDR3s include the opening cysteine and the closing phenylalanine or tryptophan. D genes are given only for firm matches. Expanded clones get a size class; other rows say once, few or many, or leave the size out.

j_call d_call v_call clone_size cdr3_aa cdr3_nt
TRBJ2-3 . TRBV2 . CASTEADLLLTDTQYF TGTGCCAGCACGGAGGCCGATTTACTACTTACAGATACGCAGTATTTT
TRBJ2-7 TRBD1 TRBV10-3 . CAIRDRDSYEQYF TGTGCCATCAGAGACAGGGACTCCTACGAGCAGTACTTC
TRBJ2-5 . TRBV5-1 . CASSLAGAGETQYF TGCGCCAGCAGCTTGGCGGGGGCTGGAGAGACCCAGTACTTC
TRBJ1-1 . TRBV3-1/TRBV3-2 . CASSQAQGTTEAFF TGTGCCAGCAGCCAAGCGCAAGGGACCACTGAAGCTTTCTTT
TRBJ2-7 TRBD2 TRBV7-2 . CASSLGTSGGYEQYF TGTGCCAGCAGCCTAGGGACTAGCGGGGGCTACGAGCAGTACTTC
TRBJ1-3 . TRBV4-1 few CASSQNAGNTIYF TGCGCCAGCAGCCAAAATGCAGGAAACACCATATATTTT
TRBJ2-7 . TRBV6-5 . CASSYDMGSYEQYF TGTGCCAGCAGTTACGACATGGGCTCCTACGAGCAGTACTTC
TRBJ1-4 TRBD1 TRBV11-3 . CASSKGQGSGEKLFF TGTGCCAGCAGCAAGGGACAGGGGTCGGGTGAAAAACTGTTTTTT
TRBJ2-7 TRBD1 TRBV4-2 . CASSPRQGAYEQYF TGTGCCAGCAGCCCCAGACAGGGGGCCTACGAGCAGTACTTC
TRBJ1-2 . TRBV3-1/TRBV3-2 few CASSQSWLPGYTF TGTGCCAGCAGCCAATCTTGGTTACCTGGCTACACCTTC
TRBJ1-4 TRBD1 TRBV6-2/TRBV6-3 . CASSQTGQGEKLFF TGTGCCAGCAGTCAGACAGGGCAGGGGGAAAAACTGTTTTTT
TRBJ1-1 TRBD1 TRBV30 . CAWSPQGGTEAFF TGTGCCTGGAGTCCCCAGGGGGGCACTGAAGCTTTCTTT
TRBJ2-7 . TRBV6-2/TRBV6-3 . CASSQTLEQYF TGTGCCAGCAGTCAGACTCTTGAGCAGTACTTC
TRBJ2-6 . TRBV7-9 . CASSFGANVLTF TGTGCCAGCAGCTTTGGGGCCAACGTCCTGACTTTC
TRBJ2-5 TRBD1 TRBV5-4 . CASRRIPGQVEETQYF TGTGCCAGCCGCCGGATCCCGGGACAGGTTGAAGAGACCCAGTACTTC
TRBJ2-3 . TRBV7-9 . CASSSIPDTQYF TGTGCCAGCAGCTCTATACCAGATACGCAGTATTTT
TRBJ2-7 . TRBV4-3 . CASSQGVRGQDRSEQYF TGCGCCAGCAGCCAAGGAGTTCGAGGGCAGGATCGTTCCGAGCAGTACTTC
TRBJ2-5 TRBD2 TRBV5-1 . CASSLASGGQETQYF TGCGCCAGCAGCTTGGCTAGCGGTGGGCAAGAGACCCAGTACTTC
TRBJ2-3 TRBD2 TRBV7-2 . CASSLVASGGTDTQYF TGTGCCAGCAGCTTAGTGGCTAGCGGGGGCACAGATACGCAGTATTTT
TRBJ2-3 TRBD1 TRBV5-4 few CASSRDSLTDTQYF TGTGCCAGCAGCCGGGACAGCCTCACAGATACGCAGTATTTT
TRBJ1-1 TRBD1 TRBV5-1 . CASSLDRGHTEAFF TGCGCCAGCAGCTTGGACAGGGGGCATACTGAAGCTTTCTTT
TRBJ2-3 . TRBV29-1 . CSVDRGTDTQYF TGCAGCGTTGATAGGGGCACAGATACGCAGTATTTT
TRBJ1-4 . TRBV7-4 . CASSLQGTNEKLFF TGTGCCAGCAGCCTACAAGGAACTAATGAAAAACTGTTTTTT